The 28 T cell receptor beta chains below all came from one sample that was sequenced in a study of neurological immune-mediated disorders. TCRdb independently ran MiXCR on the 5' RACE reads; one entry per CDR3 protein. The sample lists roughly 80,000 distinct CDR3 sequences, about a tenth occurring once. What was sequenced was PBMCs. Every receptor here comes from a man aged 40-49 years in good health.

This clonotype was seen a handful of times. The chain combines TRBV24-1 with TRBJ2-2; unclear D gene. CDR1 and CDR2 from the germline V gene are KGHDR and SFDVKD. The CDR3 extends over 15 amino acids. Trimming took off 2 bases at V and 5 bases at J, with 11 bases between the two ends. In nucleotides, the CDR3 is TGTGCCACCAGTGATTCCGGGCTGTGGACCGGGGAGCTGTTTTTT. Its translation is CATSDSGLWTGELFF.

The rearrangement joins TRBV11-3 to TRBJ1-2, with D perhaps matching TRBD1 (5 bases). The CDR3 is 13 residues long. V lost 9 bases and J 7 bases, leaving 18 bases between the germline ends. Looked up from germline, CDR1 is SGHNT and CDR2 is YENEEA. In nucleotides, the CDR3 is TGTGCCAGTCGACCAAGTGTGGGGCTTGGCTACACCTTC. Amino acids: CASRPSVGLGYTF.

This clonotype showed up just a few times. This chain uses TRBV27 with TRBJ2-7, with 8 bases fitting TRBD1. The V and J ends lost 4 bases and 0 bases, in that order; junction bases with no gene match: 11. Per germline, CDR1 MNHEY and CDR2 SMNVEV (reference sequence). The CDR3 runs to 17 residues. CDR3 DNA sequence: TGTGCCAGCAGTTCCCCGGGACAGGATAAACCCTCCTACGAGCAGTACTTC. Its translation is CASSSPGQDKPSYEQYF.

The chain joins TRBV5-5 to TRBJ1-6, with D unresolved. V was shortened by 8 bases and J by 7 bases, with 25 bases between the two germline ends. CDR3 size: 17 residues. Germline-derived CDR1 and CDR2 are SGHKS and YYEKEE (reference sequence). The DNA for the CDR3 is TGTGCCAGAGGCTTACTCCTGATCGGGTTTGGAAATTCACCCCTCCACTTT. Protein: CARGLLLIGFGNSPLHF.

This clonotype has ten or more counts. The CDR3 is CASSQGDGTVNQPQHF. Here the CDR3 DNA reads TGTGCCAGCAGTCAAGGGGACGGAACCGTAAATCAGCCCCAGCATTTT. V and J are TRBV6-5 and TRBJ1-5; perhaps TRBD1 as D (5 bases). Trimming shortened V by 5 bases and J by 4 bases, and 18 bases separated the two germline ends. The CDR3 runs to 16 residues. Germline V gene lookup returns CDR1 MNHEY and CDR2 SVGAGI.

As to this clonotype: The junction departs from germline at one end; a sequencing error may be responsible. V usage is TRBV9 and J usage is TRBJ2-1, with TRBD2 matching over 8 bases. The CDR3 spans 16 residues. Germline V gene sequence: CDR1 SGDLS, CDR2 YYNGEE. CDR3 sequence reads: CASCVVGTRPHNEQFF. In DNA form, the CDR3 reads TGTGCCAGCTGCGTAGTCGGGACTAGGCCACACAATGAGCAGTTCTTC.

Ten or more counts support this clonotype. V is TRBV7-2 and J is TRBJ2-5; D is ambiguous. The CDR3 runs to 11 residues. V dropped 2 bases and J dropped 5 bases, with 3 bases sitting between them. The germline CDR1 and CDR2 sequences are SGHTA and FQGNSA. The CDR3 nucleotides read TGTGCCAGCAGCTTATTGGAGACCCAGTACTTC. Amino acid sequence: CASSLLETQYF.

In its sample, this clonotype was seen many times. The chain recombines TRBV12-3 or TRBV12-4 with TRBJ2-1; 14 nucleotides align to TRBD2. J was trimmed by 8 bases and V by 6 bases; bases with no gene match: 9. CDR3 size: 16 residues. The CDR3 DNA sequence: TGTGCCAGCAGCTCTATGACTAGCGGGAGGGTCGATGAGCAGTTCTTC. It specifies CASSSMTSGRVDEQFF.

This clonotype was recorded many times. This chain connects TRBV3-1 to TRBJ2-1, with 10 bases identical to TRBD2. J gave up 0 bases and V 4 bases, and 9 bases lay outside the gene matches. The CDR3 is made up of 18 amino acids. Germline-derived CDR1 and CDR2 are LGHDT and YNNKEL (reference sequence). This CDR3 reads CASSPGLADTNSYNEQFF. The CDR3 nucleotides read TGTGCCAGCAGCCCAGGACTAGCGGACACTAACTCCTACAATGAGCAGTTCTTC.

This clonotype showed up many times. The chain links TRBV15 to TRBJ1-5; D is unresolved. CDR1 and CDR2 from the germline V gene are LNHNV and YYDKDF (reference sequence). CDR3 length: 13 residues. V dropped 3 bases and J dropped 7 bases, with 10 bases sitting between them. The CDR3 sequence is CATSSLLRQPQHF. CDR3 DNA sequence: TGTGCCACCAGCAGCCTCTTACGGCAGCCCCAGCATTTT.

This clonotype was recorded at least ten times. The chain recombines TRBV12-3 or TRBV12-4 with TRBJ1-2, with 9 bases matching TRBD1. Trimming at V came to 6 bases and at J to 4 bases, leaving 9 bases not matched to a gene. The CDR3 is 15 residues long. The CDR3: CASRSTGGEFYGYTF. In DNA form, the CDR3 reads TGTGCCAGCAGATCCACAGGGGGCGAGTTCTATGGCTACACCTTC.

This chain joins TRBV6-2 or TRBV6-3 and TRBJ1-1; 8 positions match TRBD1. Germline-derived CDR1 and CDR2 are MNHEY and SVGEGT. This CDR3 is 14 amino acids long. V was clipped by 6 bases and J by 1 base; unmatched bases: 4. Here the CDR3 reads CASRTGTGNTEAFF. The CDR3, as DNA: TGTGCCAGCAGGACCGGGACAGGGAACACTGAAGCTTTCTTT.

In regard to this clonotype: The junction differs from germline at one of its ends, possibly a read error. Written as DNA, the CDR3 is TGCGCCAGCGGCGGCCTAGCGGGCACCACCGGGGATCTGTTTTTT. As protein: CASGGLAGTTGDLFF. The rearrangement uses TRBV5-1 and TRBJ2-2; TRBD2 matches 8 bases. This CDR3 has 15 residues. Germline CDR1 is SGHRS and CDR2 is YFSETQ.

Many counts were recorded for this clonotype. The chain links TRBV19 to TRBJ2-7; D unresolved. The CDR3 consists of 12 residues. Germline V gene sequence: CDR1 LNHDA, CDR2 SQIVND (reference sequence). The germline V and J ends were trimmed by 7 bases and 5 bases, with 12 bases remaining between them. CDR3 region: CASISHSNEQYF. As DNA, the CDR3 is TGTGCCAGTATATCCCACAGTAACGAGCAGTACTTC.

This chain links TRBV5-1 with TRBJ1-4; D is uncertain. The germline CDR1 and CDR2 sequences are SGHRS and YFSETQ. The CDR3 is 13 residues long. Trimming left V 9 bases short and J 7 bases short, with 16 bases between. CDR3 region: CANSRHLSEKLFF. The DNA of the CDR3 is TGCGCCAACAGTCGGCATCTGAGTGAAAAACTGTTTTTT. The whole variable domain, filled in from reference TRBV5-1 and TRBJ1-4, reads KAGVTQTPRYLIKTRGQQVTLSCSPISGHRSVSWYQQTPGQGLQFLFEYFSETQRNKGNFPGRFSGRQFSNSRSEMNVSTLELGDSALYLCANSRHLSEKLFFGSGTQLSVL.

In this sample, this clonotype turned up many times. The chain uses TRBV5-5 and TRBJ2-2; unclear D gene. The CDR3 extends over 14 amino acids. Germline CDR1 and CDR2: SGHKS and YYEKEE (reference sequence). The V end lost 2 bases, the J end lost 3 bases, and 8 bases lay between the germline ends. CDR3 protein: CASSLTTHTGELFF. CDR3 bases: TGTGCCAGCAGCTTAACTACTCACACCGGGGAGCTGTTTTTT. Full variable domain (remainder filled in from reference TRBV5-5 and TRBJ2-2): DAGVTQSPTHLIKTRGQQVTLRCSPISGHKSVSWYQQVLGQGPQFIFQYYEKEERGRGNFPDRFSARQFPNYSSELNVNALLLGDSALYLCASSLTTHTGELFFGEGSRLTVL.

This clonotype occurred a few times. The chain employs TRBV15 and TRBJ2-2; D is uncertain. Germline loops: CDR1 LNHNV, CDR2 YYDKDF (reference sequence). The ends were cut back, 0 bases at V and 4 bases at J, with 3 bases in the middle. The CDR3 runs 13 residues. CDR3 sequence (DNA): TGTGCCACCAGCAGAGACGCCACCGGGGAGCTGTTTTTT. Translating gives CATSRDATGELFF.

This clonotype was seen repeatedly, ten times or more. The J gene is TRBJ2-3, the V gene TRBV3-1; TRBD2 matches at 7 bases. Per germline, CDR1 LGHDT and CDR2 YNNKEL (reference sequence). The CDR3 contains 16 residues. V trimming: 4 bases; J trimming: 1 base; junction bases outside the gene matches: 8. The CDR3 here is CASSPRGGAGTDTQYF. CDR3 DNA: TGTGCCAGCAGCCCTCGGGGAGGGGCGGGCACAGATACGCAGTATTTT.

This clonotype has at least ten counts. The genes are TRBV5-1 and TRBJ2-1; a possible D gene is TRBD1 (6 bases). The germline V and J ends were trimmed by 6 bases and 4 bases, with 14 bases remaining between them. The CDR3 covers 14 residues. Per germline, CDR1 SGHRS and CDR2 YFSETQ. The CDR3 here is CASTRTEPYNEQFF. CDR3 coding DNA: TGCGCCAGCACCCGGACAGAGCCTTACAATGAGCAGTTCTTC.

This clonotype was picked up a small number of times. CDR3 region: CSARHETYEQYF. In DNA, the CDR3 is TGCAGTGCTAGACATGAGACTTACGAGCAGTACTTC. This chain connects TRBV20-1 to TRBJ2-7; no definite D call. CDR3 length equals 12 residues. V was pared by 2 bases and J by 4 bases, with 9 bases between. Germline-derived CDR1 and CDR2 are DFQATT and SNEGSKA (reference sequence).

In this sample, this clonotype turned up a few times. CDR3 coding DNA: TGCAGCGTTGAACGGCCGCATGGGAACACTGAAGCTTTCTTT. Translating it yields CSVERPHGNTEAFF. This sequence joins TRBV29-1 and TRBJ1-1; no clear D. The CDR3 spans 14 residues. Per the germline V gene, CDR1 is SQVTM and CDR2 is ANQGSEA. Trimming removed 2 bases at V and 1 base at J, with 11 bases between.

This clonotype has a count of ten or more. V gene TRBV12-3 or TRBV12-4 combines with J gene TRBJ1-3; D not certain. V was clipped by 0 bases and J by 0 bases, with 6 bases between them. This CDR3 region has 15 residues. The CDR3 reads CASSLAYTSGNTIYF. The CDR3 DNA is TGTGCCAGCAGTTTAGCGTACACCTCTGGAAACACCATATATTTT.

The chain recombines TRBV6-5 with TRBJ2-7; D is ambiguous. The CDR3 covers 15 residues. V was shortened by 2 bases and J by 7 bases, with 18 bases between the two germline ends. Per germline, CDR1 MNHEY and CDR2 SVGAGI. The CDR3 nucleotides are TGTGCCAGCAGTTACGGAGACCCCCCAAGTCGAGAGCAGTACTTC. Its translation is CASSYGDPPSREQYF.

At least ten counts were recorded for this clonotype. J is TRBJ2-1 and V is TRBV12-3 or TRBV12-4; D gene ambiguous. CDR3 length: 14 residues. The ends were cut back, 3 bases at V and 7 bases at J, with 13 bases in the middle. This chain's CDR3 is CASSFSGIGNEQFF. The CDR3 DNA is TGTGCCAGCAGTTTTTCTGGCATCGGAAATGAGCAGTTCTTC.

The genes are TRBV7-9 and TRBJ1-5, with D possibly TRBD1 on 5 matching bases. V lost 4 bases to trimming and J lost 5 bases, with 12 bases between them. The CDR3 is 14 residues long. Looked up from germline, CDR1 is SEHNR and CDR2 is FQNEAQ (reference sequence). In nucleotides, the CDR3 is TGTGCCAGCAGCTCCCCACCGGGGGATCAGCCCCAGCATTTT. This translates into CASSSPPGDQPQHF.

This clonotype showed up many times. The genes are TRBV29-1 and TRBJ2-6; 7 bases are a match to TRBD1. This CDR3 has 16 residues. Germline V gives CDR1 SQVTM, CDR2 ANQGSEA. The V gene end was trimmed by 1 base and the J gene end by 3 bases; junction bases not matched to a gene: 6. The CDR3 DNA reads as TGCAGCGTTGAAGGCCTAGGGGGCGATGGGGCCAACGTCCTGACTTTC. Residues: CSVEGLGGDGANVLTF.

This clonotype was counted ten times or more. This rearrangement joins TRBV27 to TRBJ1-1; TRBD1 is a possible D gene (5 bases). The CDR3 consists of 14 residues. V was trimmed by 4 bases and J by 1 base, leaving 10 bases between them. CDR1 is MNHEY and CDR2 is SMNVEV in the germline V gene (reference sequence). The CDR3 region is CASSSPTGNTEAFF. CDR3 DNA: TGTGCCAGCAGTTCCCCTACAGGGAACACTGAAGCTTTCTTT.

This clonotype was seen many times. The genes are TRBV3-1 and TRBJ2-1, with D possibly TRBD2 on 6 matching bases. V was cut by 1 base and J by 5 bases, with 15 bases left in between. The germline V gene has CDR1 LGHDT and CDR2 YNNKEL (reference sequence). This CDR3 has 16 amino acids. This CDR3 is CASSQVGALAHNEQFF. In DNA form, the CDR3 reads TGTGCCAGCAGCCAAGTCGGTGCACTAGCTCACAATGAGCAGTTCTTC.